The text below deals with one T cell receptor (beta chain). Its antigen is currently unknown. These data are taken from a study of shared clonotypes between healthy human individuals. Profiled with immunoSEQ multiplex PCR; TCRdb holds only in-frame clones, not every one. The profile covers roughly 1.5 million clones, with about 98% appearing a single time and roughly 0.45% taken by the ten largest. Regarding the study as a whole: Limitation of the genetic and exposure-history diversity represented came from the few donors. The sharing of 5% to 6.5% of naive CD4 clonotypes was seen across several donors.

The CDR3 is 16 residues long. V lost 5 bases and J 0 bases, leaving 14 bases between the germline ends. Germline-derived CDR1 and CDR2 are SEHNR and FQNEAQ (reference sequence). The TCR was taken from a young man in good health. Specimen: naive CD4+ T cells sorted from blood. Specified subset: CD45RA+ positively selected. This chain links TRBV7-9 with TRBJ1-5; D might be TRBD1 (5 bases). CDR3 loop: CASSHQQVNSNQPQHF. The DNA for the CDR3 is TGTGCCAGCAGCCATCAACAGGTTAATAGCAATCAGCCCCAGCATTTT.